This is a list of T cell receptor beta chains from one sample in a study of CD8+CD57+ T cells in acquired aplastic anemia. TCRdb redid the calling of the reads with MiXCR, one entry per CDR3 protein. The data show 310,000 or so distinct CDR3 sequences, approximately 58% seen once. The sequenced sample was sorted CD4+, CD8+, or CD8+CD57+ T cells (not recorded which) from PBMCs. Receptors were obtained from a human donor with aplastic anemia. CDR3s include the opening cysteine and the closing phenylalanine or tryptophan. The D gene is left open where the match is weak. A row's size may be missing; if present it is once, few, many or a size class.

TRBD1	TRBJ2-7	many	TRBV6-5	CASSRYGTGDYEQYF	TGTGCCAGCAGTAGATACGGGACAGGGGATTACGAGCAGTACTTC
NA	TRBJ2-2	NA	TRBV19	CASTNNLVSGELFF	TGTGCCAGTACCAACAATTTGGTGTCCGGGGAGCTGTTTTTT
TRBD1	TRBJ2-5	NA	TRBV20-1	CSARRTGEETQYF	TGCAGTGCTAGGAGGACAGGGGAAGAGACCCAGTACTTC
TRBD1	TRBJ2-1	many	TRBV7-9	CASSFRQGASYNEQFF	TGTGCCAGCAGCTTTCGACAGGGGGCCTCCTACAATGAGCAGTTCTTC
NA	TRBJ2-7	NA	TRBV20-1	CSASVGRGGEQYF	TGCAGTGCTAGTGTGGGCAGGGGGGGTGAGCAGTACTTC
TRBD1	TRBJ1-1	NA	TRBV20-1	CSAPQTGGNTEAFF	TGCAGTGCTCCCCAGACAGGGGGCAACACTGAAGCTTTCTTT
NA	TRBJ2-7	NA	TRBV2	CASSLGTAGVTYEQYF	TGTGCCAGCAGCTTGGGGACAGCGGGGGTGACCTACGAGCAGTACTTC
NA	TRBJ2-1	NA	TRBV14	CASSQEVQGNEQFF	TGTGCCAGCAGCCAAGAGGTTCAAGGGAATGAGCAGTTCTTC
TRBD1	TRBJ1-5	NA	TRBV12-3/TRBV12-4	CASSYSGTASNQPQHF	TGTGCCAGCAGTTATTCCGGGACAGCCAGCAATCAGCCCCAGCATTTT
TRBD1	TRBJ2-7	NA	TRBV5-1	CASSLVKGQGSHEQYF	TGCGCCAGCAGCTTGGTTAAGGGACAGGGGTCCCACGAGCAGTACTTC
NA	TRBJ2-3	NA	TRBV29-1	CSVVRLDTSTDTQYF	TGCAGCGTAGTGCGTCTAGATACTAGCACAGATACGCAGTATTTT
NA	TRBJ2-7	many	TRBV5-1	CASSLASGASSYEQYF	TGCGCCAGCAGCTTGGCCTCAGGGGCTTCTTCCTACGAGCAGTACTTC
NA	TRBJ1-2	few	TRBV18	CASSPPRRSLDYTF	TGTGCCAGCTCACCACCGCGGCGCTCCCTAGATTACACCTTC
TRBD2	TRBJ2-1	many	TRBV6-1	CASSVAGAYNEQFF	TGTGCCAGCAGTGTAGCGGGAGCTTACAATGAGCAGTTCTTC
NA	TRBJ2-1	once	TRBV5-1	CASSSDLYDNEQLF	TGCGCCAGCAGCTCGGACCTCTACGACAATGAGCAGCTCTTT
NA	TRBJ2-7	many	TRBV9	CASTPSEFPYEQYF	TGTGCCAGCACCCCCTCGGAGTTTCCCTACGAGCAGTACTTC
TRBD1	TRBJ1-1	NA	TRBV7-3	CASNPQGGTEAFF	TGTGCCAGCAATCCACAGGGGGGGACTGAAGCTTTCTTT
NA	TRBJ1-1	many	TRBV7-3	CAKNVGRGNTEAFF	TGTGCCAAAAACGTGGGGCGGGGAAACACTGAAGCTTTCTTT
NA	TRBJ2-7	NA	TRBV5-1	CASSLGPGSHEQYF	TGCGCCAGCAGCTTGGGTCCAGGTTCCCACGAGCAGTACTTC
NA	TRBJ1-2	NA	TRBV24-1	CATRNGTPFNYGYTF	TGTGCCACCAGGAATGGGACCCCCTTTAACTATGGCTACACCTTC
NA	TRBJ2-7	many	TRBV12-3/TRBV12-4	CASSFGRSSYEQYF	TGTGCCAGCAGTTTCGGCCGGAGCTCCTACGAGCAGTACTTC
NA	TRBJ1-5	NA	TRBV20-1	CSVRDSNQPQHF	TGCAGTGTTAGAGATAGCAATCAGCCCCAGCATTTT
NA	TRBJ2-1	few	TRBV5-4	CASSFDGGRTGEQFF	TGTGCCAGCAGCTTCGACGGGGGGCGCACGGGTGAGCAGTTCTTC
TRBD1	TRBJ1-2	NA	TRBV7-9	CASSSTTGGLSGYTF	TGTGCCAGCAGCTCAACGACAGGGGGCTTAAGTGGCTACACCTTC
NA	TRBJ2-7	NA	TRBV6-5	CASRTETYEQYF	TGTGCCAGCAGAACAGAAACCTACGAGCAGTACTTC
NA	TRBJ1-4	NA	TRBV20-1	CSAREVGANEKLFF	TGCAGTGCTAGGGAAGTAGGGGCTAATGAAAAACTGTTTTTT
NA	TRBJ2-7	many	TRBV11-2	CASSPSGDEQYF	TGTGCCAGCAGCCCATCCGGAGACGAGCAGTACTTC
NA	TRBJ2-5	few	TRBV20-1	CSALGPEETQYF	TGCAGTGCTTTGGGACCTGAAGAGACCCAGTACTTC
TRBD1	TRBJ1-5	NA	TRBV24-1	CATSDQQGFGDQPQHF	TGTGCCACCAGTGACCAACAGGGGTTTGGGGATCAGCCCCAGCATTTT
NA	TRBJ2-5	NA	TRBV7-3	CASSIARGTGQETQYF	TGTGCCAGCAGCATTGCTAGGGGAACGGGCCAAGAGACCCAGTACTTC
NA	TRBJ1-4	NA	TRBV10-3	CAISDKFRDDEKLFF	TGTGCCATCAGTGACAAGTTCAGGGATGATGAAAAACTGTTTTTT
NA	TRBJ2-1	NA	TRBV11-2	CASSLHSERGHNEQFF	TGTGCCAGCAGCTTACACAGCGAAAGGGGACACAATGAGCAGTTCTTC
TRBD2	TRBJ2-1	once	TRBV24-1	CATSDHGTSGYNEQFF	TGTGCCACCAGTGATCACGGGACTAGCGGTTACAATGAGCAGTTCTTC
NA	TRBJ1-3	few	TRBV10-3	CAISDTGTGNTIYF	TGTGCCATCAGTGATACGGGAACTGGAAACACCATATATTTT
NA	TRBJ2-7	NA	TRBV25-1	CASSEYGPYEQYF	TGTGCCAGCAGTGAATACGGGCCCTACGAGCAGTACTTC